Below, one T cell receptor beta chain is given with its context. As processed by the authors: Counts of nucleated cells, estimated from reference gene primer amplification, were obtained. TCRdb keeps only in-frame clones here, not all; method: immunoSEQ multiplex PCR. That table furnishes V, J and clone size, whereas the DNA furnished D and trimming. The sample consists of tens of thousands of clones, roughly nine tenths of them appearing once. These data are taken from a study of blood T cell repertoires in COVID-19. Study in general: Both acute and convalescent COVID-19 samples were obtained from the United States, Italy and Spain. The analysed material was cDNA or gDNA that came from T cells, B-cell-depleted T cells, or PBMCs.

The germline V gene has CDR1 SGHTA and CDR2 FQGNSA. This CDR3 is 15 amino acids long. J lost 2 bases, V lost 3 bases, and 3 bases had no gene match. The clonotype was recovered from a woman aged 80 or over with acute or convalescent COVID-19. V gene TRBV7-2 combines with J gene TRBJ2-2; TRBD2 matches 7 bases. Sequenced: peripheral blood. The DNA of the CDR3 is TGTGCCAGCAGCTTTCTAGCGGTTAACACCGGGGAGCTGTTTTTT. It specifies CASSFLAVNTGELFF.